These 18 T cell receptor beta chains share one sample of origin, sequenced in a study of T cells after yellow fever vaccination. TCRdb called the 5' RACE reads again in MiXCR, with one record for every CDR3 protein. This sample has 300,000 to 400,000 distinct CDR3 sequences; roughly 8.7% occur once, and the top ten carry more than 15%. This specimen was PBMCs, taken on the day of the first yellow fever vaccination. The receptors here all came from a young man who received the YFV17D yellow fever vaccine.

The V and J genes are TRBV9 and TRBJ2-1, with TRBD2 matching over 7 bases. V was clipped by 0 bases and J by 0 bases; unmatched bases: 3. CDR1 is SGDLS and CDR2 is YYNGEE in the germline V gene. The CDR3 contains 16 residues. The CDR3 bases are TGTGCCAGCAGCGTAGGTGGGGGGGACTCCTACAATGAGCAGTTCTTC. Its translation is CASSVGGGDSYNEQFF.

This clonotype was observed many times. The CDR3 sequence: CSVEDPKETQYF. In DNA, the CDR3 is TGCAGCGTTGAAGATCCCAAAGAGACCCAGTACTTC. The gene calls are TRBV29-1 and TRBJ2-5, with unresolved D. This CDR3 comprises 12 residues. Trimming cost V 0 bases and J 3 bases, with 5 bases left between them. The V gene's germline CDR1 is SQVTM and CDR2 ANQGSEA.

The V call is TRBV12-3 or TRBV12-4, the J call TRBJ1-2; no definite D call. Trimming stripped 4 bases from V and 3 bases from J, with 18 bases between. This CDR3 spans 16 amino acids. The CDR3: CASSSRTVGFDYGYTF. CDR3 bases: TGTGCCAGCAGTTCTCGCACCGTAGGGTTTGACTATGGCTACACCTTC.

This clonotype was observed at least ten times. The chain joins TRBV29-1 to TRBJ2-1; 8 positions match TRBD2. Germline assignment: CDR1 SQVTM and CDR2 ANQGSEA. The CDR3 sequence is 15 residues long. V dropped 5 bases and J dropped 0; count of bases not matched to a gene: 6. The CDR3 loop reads CSVPGGVGSYNEQFF. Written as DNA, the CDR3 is TGCAGCGTTCCGGGGGGGGTAGGCTCCTACAATGAGCAGTTCTTC.

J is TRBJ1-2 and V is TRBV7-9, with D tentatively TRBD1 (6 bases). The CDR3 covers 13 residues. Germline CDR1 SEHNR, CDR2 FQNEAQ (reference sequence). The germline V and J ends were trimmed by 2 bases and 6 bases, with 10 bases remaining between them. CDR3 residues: CASSLRGKDGYTF. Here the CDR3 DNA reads TGTGCCAGCAGCTTAAGGGGGAAGGATGGCTACACCTTC.

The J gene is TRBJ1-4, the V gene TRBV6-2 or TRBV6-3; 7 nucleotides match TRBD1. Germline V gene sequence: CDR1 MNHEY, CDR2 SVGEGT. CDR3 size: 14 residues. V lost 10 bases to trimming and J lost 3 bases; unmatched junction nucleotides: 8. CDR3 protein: CAIRPGTANEKLFF. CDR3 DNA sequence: TGTGCCATCCGGCCCGGGACAGCTAATGAAAAACTGTTTTTT.

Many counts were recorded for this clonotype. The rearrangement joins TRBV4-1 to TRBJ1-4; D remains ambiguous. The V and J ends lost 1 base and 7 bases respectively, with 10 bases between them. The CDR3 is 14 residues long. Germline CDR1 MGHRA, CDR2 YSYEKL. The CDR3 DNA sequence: TGCGCCAGCAGCCAAGTGGTCACGTCTGAAAAACTGTTTTTT. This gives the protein CASSQVVTSEKLFF.

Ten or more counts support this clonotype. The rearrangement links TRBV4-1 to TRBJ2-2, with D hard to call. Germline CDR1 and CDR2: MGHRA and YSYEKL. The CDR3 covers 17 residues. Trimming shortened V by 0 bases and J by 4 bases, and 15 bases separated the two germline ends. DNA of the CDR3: TGCGCCAGCAGCCAAGATCTCGTGGGTGGGGTCACCGGGGAGCTGTTTTTT. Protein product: CASSQDLVGGVTGELFF.

This chain's CDR3 is CASSLNGRGQETQYF. CDR3 sequence (DNA): TGTGCCAGCAGCTTAAATGGGCGGGGGCAAGAGACCCAGTACTTC. The chain links TRBV7-2 to TRBJ2-5; the match to TRBD2 covers 7 bases. Trimming removed 2 bases from V and 2 bases from J; junction bases left unmatched: 5. CDR3 length equals 15 residues. CDR1 and CDR2 from the germline V gene are SGHTA and FQGNSA.

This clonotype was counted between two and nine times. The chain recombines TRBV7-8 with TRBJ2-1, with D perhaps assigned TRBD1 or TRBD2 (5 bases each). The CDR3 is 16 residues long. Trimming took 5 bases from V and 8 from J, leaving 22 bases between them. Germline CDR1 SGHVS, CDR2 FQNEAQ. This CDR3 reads CASSPLPGVLGDEQFF. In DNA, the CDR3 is TGTGCCAGCAGCCCCCTTCCCGGGGTGCTGGGGGATGAGCAGTTCTTC.

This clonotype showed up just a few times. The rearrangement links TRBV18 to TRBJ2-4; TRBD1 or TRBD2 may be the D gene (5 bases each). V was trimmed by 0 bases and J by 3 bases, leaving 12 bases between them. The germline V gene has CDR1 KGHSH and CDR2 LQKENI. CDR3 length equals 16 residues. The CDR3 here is CASSPPWGNVKNIQYF. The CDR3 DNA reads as TGTGCCAGCTCACCACCGTGGGGGAACGTCAAAAACATTCAGTACTTC.

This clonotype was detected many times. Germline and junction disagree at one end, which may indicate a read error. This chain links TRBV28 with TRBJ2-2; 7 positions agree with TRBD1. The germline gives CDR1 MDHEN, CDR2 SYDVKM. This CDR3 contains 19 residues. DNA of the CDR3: TGTGCCAGCAGCCCAAACCGCCCTTCGGCAGGGGGTAACATCGGGGAGCTGTTTTTT. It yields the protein CASSPNRPSAGGNIGELFF.

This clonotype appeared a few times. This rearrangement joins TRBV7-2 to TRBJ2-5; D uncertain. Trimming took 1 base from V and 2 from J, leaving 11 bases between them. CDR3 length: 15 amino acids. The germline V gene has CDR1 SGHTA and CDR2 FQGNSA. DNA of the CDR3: TGTGCCAGCAGCTTAGATAGTCTCCCACAAGAGACCCAGTACTTC. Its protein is CASSLDSLPQETQYF.

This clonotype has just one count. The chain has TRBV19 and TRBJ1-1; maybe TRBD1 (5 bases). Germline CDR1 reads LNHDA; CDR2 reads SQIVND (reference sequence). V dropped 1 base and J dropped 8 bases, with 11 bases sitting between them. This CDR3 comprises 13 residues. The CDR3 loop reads CASSIGAAGEAFF. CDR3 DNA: TGTGCCAGTAGTATAGGTGCGGCAGGGGAAGCTTTCTTT.

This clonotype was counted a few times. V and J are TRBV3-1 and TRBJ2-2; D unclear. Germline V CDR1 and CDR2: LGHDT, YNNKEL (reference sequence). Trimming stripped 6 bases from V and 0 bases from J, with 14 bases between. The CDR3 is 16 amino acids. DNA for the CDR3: TGTGCCAGCAGTCCCCTCCTGGGGTCGAACACCGGGGAGCTGTTTTTT. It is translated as CASSPLLGSNTGELFF.

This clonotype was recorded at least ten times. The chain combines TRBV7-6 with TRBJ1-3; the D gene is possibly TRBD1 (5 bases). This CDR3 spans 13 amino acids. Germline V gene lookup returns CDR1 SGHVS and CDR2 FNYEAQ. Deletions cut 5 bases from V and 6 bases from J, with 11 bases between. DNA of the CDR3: TGTGCCAGCAGCCCGGGACCGGAAAACACCATATATTTT. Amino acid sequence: CASSPGPENTIYF.

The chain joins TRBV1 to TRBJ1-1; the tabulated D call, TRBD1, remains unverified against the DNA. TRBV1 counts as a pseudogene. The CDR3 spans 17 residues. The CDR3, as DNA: TGCACCAGCAGCCAATGGGGAGCTGGGAGAGGGACGGCTGAAGCTTTCTTT. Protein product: CTSSQWGAGRGTAEAFF.

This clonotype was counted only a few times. The CDR3 sequence: CAISESEGNGQPQHF. The CDR3 DNA reads TGTGCCATCAGTGAGTCGGAGGGGAATGGCCAGCCCCAGCATTTT. The J gene is TRBJ1-5, the V gene TRBV10-3; possible D gene TRBD1, 5 bases. The germline V gene encodes CDR1 ENHRY and CDR2 SYGVKD. Trimming stripped 0 bases from V and 7 bases from J, with 13 bases between. The length of the CDR3 is 15 residues.